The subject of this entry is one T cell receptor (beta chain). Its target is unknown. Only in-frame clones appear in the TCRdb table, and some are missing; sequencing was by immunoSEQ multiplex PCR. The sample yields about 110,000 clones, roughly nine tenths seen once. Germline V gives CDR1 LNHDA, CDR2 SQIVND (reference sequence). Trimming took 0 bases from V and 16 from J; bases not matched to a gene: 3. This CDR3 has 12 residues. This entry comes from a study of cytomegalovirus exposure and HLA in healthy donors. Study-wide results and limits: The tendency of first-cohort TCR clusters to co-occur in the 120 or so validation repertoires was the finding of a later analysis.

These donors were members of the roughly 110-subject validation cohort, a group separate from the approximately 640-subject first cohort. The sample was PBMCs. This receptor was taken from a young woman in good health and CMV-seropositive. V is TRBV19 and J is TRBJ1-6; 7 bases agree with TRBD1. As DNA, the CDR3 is TGTGCCAGTAGTATAGACAGGGGGGAACTCCACTTT. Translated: CASSIDRGELHF. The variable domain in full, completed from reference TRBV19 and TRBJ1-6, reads DGGITQSPKYLFRKEGQNVTLSCEQNLNHDAMYWYRQDPGQGLRLIYYSQIVNDFQKGDIAEGYSVSREKKESFPLTVTSAQKNPTAFYLCASSIDRGELHFGNGTRLTVT.